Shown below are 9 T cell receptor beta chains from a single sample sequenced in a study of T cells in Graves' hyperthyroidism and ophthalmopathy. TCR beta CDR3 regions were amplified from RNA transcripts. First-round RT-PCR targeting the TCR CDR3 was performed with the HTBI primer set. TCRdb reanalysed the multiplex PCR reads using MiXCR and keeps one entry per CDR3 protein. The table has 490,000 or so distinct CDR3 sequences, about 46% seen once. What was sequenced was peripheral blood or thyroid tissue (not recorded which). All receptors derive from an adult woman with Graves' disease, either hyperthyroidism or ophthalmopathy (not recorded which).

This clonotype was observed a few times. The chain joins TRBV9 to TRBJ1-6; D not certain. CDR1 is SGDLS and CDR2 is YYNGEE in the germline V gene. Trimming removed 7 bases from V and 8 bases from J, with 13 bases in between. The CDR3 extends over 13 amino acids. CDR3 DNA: TGTGCCAGCTCACCAAGGCGGGATTCACCCCTCCACTTT. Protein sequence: CASSPRRDSPLHF.

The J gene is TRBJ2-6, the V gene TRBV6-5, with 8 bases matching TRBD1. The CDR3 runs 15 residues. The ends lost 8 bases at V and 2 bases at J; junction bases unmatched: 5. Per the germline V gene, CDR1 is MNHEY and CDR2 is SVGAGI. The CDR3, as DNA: TGTGCCAGCTTCTCGACAGGGGCTGGGGCCAACGTCCTGACTTTC. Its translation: CASFSTGAGANVLTF.

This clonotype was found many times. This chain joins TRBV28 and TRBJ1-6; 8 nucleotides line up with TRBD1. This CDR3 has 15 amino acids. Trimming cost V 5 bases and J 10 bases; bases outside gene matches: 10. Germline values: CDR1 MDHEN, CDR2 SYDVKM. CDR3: CASSPSTGASSPLHF. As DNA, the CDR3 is TGTGCCAGCAGTCCGTCGACAGGGGCTTCGTCACCCCTCCACTTT.

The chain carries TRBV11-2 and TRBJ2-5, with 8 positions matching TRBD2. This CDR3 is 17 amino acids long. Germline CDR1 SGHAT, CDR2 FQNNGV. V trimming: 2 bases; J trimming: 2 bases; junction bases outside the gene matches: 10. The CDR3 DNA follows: TGTGCCAGCAGCTTATGGGGGATGACTAGCGAGCAAGAGACCCAGTACTTC. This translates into CASSLWGMTSEQETQYF.

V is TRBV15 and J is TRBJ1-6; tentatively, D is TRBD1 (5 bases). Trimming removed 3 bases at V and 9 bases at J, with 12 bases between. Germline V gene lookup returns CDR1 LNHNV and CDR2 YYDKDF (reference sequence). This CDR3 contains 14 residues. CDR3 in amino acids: CATSSVSQGSPLHF. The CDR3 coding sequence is TGTGCCACCAGCAGTGTCTCCCAGGGTTCACCCCTCCACTTT.

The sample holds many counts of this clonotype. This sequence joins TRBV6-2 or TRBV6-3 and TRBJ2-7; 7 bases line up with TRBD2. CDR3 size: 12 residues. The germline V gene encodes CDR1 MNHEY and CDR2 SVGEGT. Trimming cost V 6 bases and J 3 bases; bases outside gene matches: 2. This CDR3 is CASRRDYYEQYF. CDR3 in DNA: TGTGCCAGCAGGCGGGACTACTACGAGCAGTACTTC.

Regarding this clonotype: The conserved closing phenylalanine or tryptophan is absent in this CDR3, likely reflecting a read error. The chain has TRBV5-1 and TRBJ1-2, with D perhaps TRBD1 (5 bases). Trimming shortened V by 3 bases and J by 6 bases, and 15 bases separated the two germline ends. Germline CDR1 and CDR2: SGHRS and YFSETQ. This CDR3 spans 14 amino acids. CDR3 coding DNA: TGCGCCAGCAGCTCGGGGCCGAACTTTGATGGCTACACCCTC. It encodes CASSSGPNFDGYTL.

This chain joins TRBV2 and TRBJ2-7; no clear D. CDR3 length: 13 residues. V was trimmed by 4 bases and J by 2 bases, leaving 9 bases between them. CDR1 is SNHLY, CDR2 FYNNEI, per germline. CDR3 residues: CASSGAETYEQYF. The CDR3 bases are TGTGCCAGCAGTGGGGCAGAGACCTACGAGCAGTACTTC.

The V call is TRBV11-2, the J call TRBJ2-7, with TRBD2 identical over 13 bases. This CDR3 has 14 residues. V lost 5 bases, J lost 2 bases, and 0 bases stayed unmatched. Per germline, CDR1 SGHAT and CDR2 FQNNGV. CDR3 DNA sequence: TGTGCCAGCAGCACTAGCGGGAGGGCCTACGAGCAGTACTTC. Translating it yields CASSTSGRAYEQYF.